Reported below is one T cell receptor beta chain. Its specificity is not known. The source of the sample is a study of T cells in Graves' hyperthyroidism and ophthalmopathy. Broader study findings: Also found in blood were most expanded thyroid clonotypes above 0.001.

Germline V gene lookup returns CDR1 SGHVS and CDR2 FNYEAQ. CDR3 size: 17 residues. The ends lost 1 base at V and 2 bases at J; junction bases unmatched: 8. Researchers amplified the TCR beta CDR3 regions from RNA transcripts. When the TCR CDR3 underwent first-round RT-PCR, the HTBI primer set was used. TCRdb recomputed calls from the multiplex PCR reads with MiXCR, one row per CDR3 protein. This sample has approximately 570,000 distinct CDR3 sequences, with less than 20% found just once. The diagnoses drew upon clinical symptoms, serum thyroxine and TRAb, thyroid ultrasound and orbital computed tomography. PBMCs were derived from roughly 9.6 ml fresh peripheral blood.

The origin of this receptor is a man aged 40-50 years with Graves' ophthalmopathy. Sequenced input: blood. V gene TRBV7-6 combines with J gene TRBJ2-3, with 8 bases fitting TRBD2. Here the CDR3 reads CASSLGFAGGTTDTQYF. The DNA for the CDR3 is TGTGCCAGCAGCTTAGGTTTCGCGGGGGGAACCACAGATACGCAGTATTTT.